The clone carrying this T cell receptor (beta chain) was counted between two and nine times. These data come from a study of T cell changes during pregnancy in multiple sclerosis. The germline V gene has CDR1 MNHEY and CDR2 SMNVEV (reference sequence). The ends were cut back, 3 bases at V and 5 bases at J, with 7 bases in the middle. The CDR3 runs 12 residues. TCRdb's table, derived via immunoSEQ multiplex PCR, lists solely in-frame clones and lacks some. The table includes about 67,000 clones, approximately 90% detected once. The rearrangement uses TRBV27 and TRBJ1-1, with D perhaps matching TRBD1 (5 bases). The source is a female donor with multiple sclerosis, enrolled in a pregnancy study. Sequenced here: peripheral blood, sampled in the second trimester of pregnancy. Here the CDR3 DNA reads TGTGCCAGCAGTTTCCAGGGAACTGAAGCTTTCTTT. This sequence encodes CASSFQGTEAFF.